The 15 T cell receptor beta chains given below trace back to one sample, sequenced in a study of blood T cell repertoires in COVID-19 (dated by TCRdb to about 2020). The library was made by the immunoSEQ multiplex PCR assay. This is the immuneACCESS table as TCRdb keeps it, with only in-frame sequences that have V and J called. A part of the clones is gone; compared with another copy, unresolved V genes explain less than half, and the rest is unexplained. The sample table shows roughly 400,000 clones, and about 90% are seen once. The leading ten clones occupy over 2% of the sample. Material for sequencing was peripheral blood. The receptors here all came from a woman aged 55-70 years with COVID-19, enrolled during active disease.

This rearrangement joins TRBV14 to TRBJ1-1; 7 bases are a match to TRBD1. The ends lost 1 base at V and 3 bases at J; junction bases unmatched: 11. The CDR3 is 17 amino acids. Germline V gene sequence: CDR1 SGHDN, CDR2 FVKESK. The CDR3 sequence is CASSQVKVRQGDTEAFF. CDR3 sequence (DNA): TGTGCCAGCAGCCAAGTTAAAGTTAGACAGGGAGACACTGAAGCTTTCTTT.

The V call is TRBV4-1, the J call TRBJ1-2; 8 positions agree with TRBD1. V trimming: 4 bases; J trimming: 10 bases; junction bases outside the gene matches: 8. Germline CDR1 is MGHRA and CDR2 is YSYEKL. This CDR3 has 13 amino acids. The CDR3 here is CASSPGTGIDYTF. The CDR3, as DNA: TGCGCCAGCAGCCCCGGGACAGGTATTGACTACACCTTC.

A few counts support this clone. The chain recombines TRBV5-8 with TRBJ2-7; 7 bases fit TRBD1. The CDR3 contains 15 residues. The trim removed 6 bases at V and 1 base at J, leaving 10 bases unmatched. CDR1 is SGHTS, CDR2 YDEGEE, per germline. CDR3 bases: TGTGCCAGCATCCTTTGGGGGACAGTATCCTACGAGCAGTACTTC. Translating it yields CASILWGTVSYEQYF.

A single count supports this clone. CDR3 in DNA: TGTGCCAGCAGCTCGAGGACAGGGACCTACGAGCAGTACTTC. Residues: CASSSRTGTYEQYF. The chain links TRBV5-4 to TRBJ2-7, with 8 bases lining up with TRBD1. Germline V gene lookup returns CDR1 SGHNT and CDR2 YYREEE (reference sequence). This CDR3 has 14 residues. Germline trimming cut 3 bases from V and 2 bases from J; bases unmatched to any gene: 4.

This chain uses TRBV2 with TRBJ2-7; no definite D call. The germline V gene has CDR1 SNHLY and CDR2 FYNNEI. The length of the CDR3 is 15 residues. V was clipped by 4 bases and J by 0 bases, with 13 bases between them. CDR3 nucleotides: TGTGCCAGCAGTGTGGGCCTTCCGCCCTCCTACGAGCAGTACTTC. Translation: CASSVGLPPSYEQYF. The entire variable domain, with the rest obtained from reference TRBV2 and TRBJ2-7, is as follows: EPEVTQTPSHQVTQMGQEVILRCVPISNHLYFYWYRQILGQKVEFLVSFYNNEISEKSEIFDDQFSVERPDGSNFTLKIRSTKLEDSAMYFCASSVGLPPSYEQYFGPGTRLTVT.

The chain joins TRBV13 to TRBJ2-5; possibly TRBD2 for D (7 bases). The germline V gene encodes CDR1 PRHDT and CDR2 FYEKMQ (reference sequence). V gave up 2 bases and J gave up 1 base, with 11 bases separating them. The CDR3 is 15 residues long. The CDR3 DNA sequence: TGTGCCAGCAGCTTAATGGCGGGGGCCCAAGAGACCCAGTACTTC. This codes for CASSLMAGAQETQYF.

The CDR3: CASSSRVLSGNTIYF. DNA for the CDR3: TGTGCCAGCAGTTCCAGGGTACTCTCTGGAAACACCATATATTTT. V is TRBV2 and J is TRBJ1-3; perhaps TRBD1 as D (5 bases). Germline CDR1 reads SNHLY; CDR2 reads FYNNEI. V lost 5 bases and J lost 0, with 11 bases in between. The CDR3 is made up of 15 amino acids.

The rearrangement links TRBV7-6 to TRBJ1-1, with 7 nucleotides matching TRBD1. The ends lost 2 bases at V and 2 bases at J; junction bases unmatched: 8. The CDR3 extends over 16 amino acids. Germline V gene lookup returns CDR1 SGHVS and CDR2 FNYEAQ. In DNA form, the CDR3 reads TGTGCCAGCAGCTTAACGTCTGGACAGGTCAACACTGAAGCTTTCTTT. Its translation: CASSLTSGQVNTEAFF.

This clone was seen a single time. This sequence joins TRBV5-1 and TRBJ2-3; D not certain. The germline V and J ends were trimmed by 1 base and 1 base, with 7 bases remaining between them. Germline assignment: CDR1 SGHRS and CDR2 YFSETQ. This CDR3 is 14 amino acids long. The CDR3 reads CASSLIVGTDTQYF. DNA of the CDR3: TGCGCCAGCAGCTTGATAGTGGGCACAGATACGCAGTATTTT. The full variable domain, completed using reference TRBV5-1 and TRBJ2-3, is KAGVTQTPRYLIKTRGQQVTLSCSPISGHRSVSWYQQTPGQGLQFLFEYFSETQRNKGNFPGRFSGRQFSNSRSEMNVSTLELGDSALYLCASSLIVGTDTQYFGPGTRLTVL.

The chain carries TRBV7-2 and TRBJ1-5, with D uncertain. This CDR3 comprises 15 residues. Trimming cost V 1 base and J 1 base, with 8 bases left between them. Germline CDR1 reads SGHTA; CDR2 reads FQGNSA. Written as DNA, the CDR3 is TGTGCCAGCAGCTTAGGGTCCGGGAGCAATCAGCCCCAGCATTTT. This codes for CASSLGSGSNQPQHF.

The CDR3 reads CASSPSSGGNYEQFF. DNA of the CDR3: TGTGCCAGCAGTCCCTCGAGCGGGGGTAACTATGAGCAGTTCTTC. The J gene is TRBJ2-1, the V gene TRBV6-2 or TRBV6-3, with 8 nucleotides matching TRBD2. V lost 5 bases and J lost 8; bases outside the gene matches: 11. Germline loops: CDR1 MNHEY, CDR2 SVGEGT. The CDR3 is made up of 15 amino acids.

The chain recombines TRBV3-1 (or the pseudogene TRBV3-2) with TRBJ2-5, with TRBD2 matching over 10 bases. V was pared by 0 bases and J by 2 bases, with 3 bases of the junction left unmatched. In germline, CDR1 is LGHDT, CDR2 YNNKEL (reference sequence). The CDR3 loop spans 16 amino acids. In DNA, the CDR3 is TGTGCCAGCAGCCAAGATGGAGCGGGGGGGCAAGAGACCCAGTACTTC. Its translation: CASSQDGAGGQETQYF.

J is TRBJ2-5 and V is TRBV3-1 (or the pseudogene TRBV3-2); D perhaps matches TRBD1 (5 bases). V was shortened by 1 base and J by 4 bases, with 10 bases between the two germline ends. This CDR3 is built from 14 residues. Germline V gene data show CDR1 as LGHDT and CDR2 as YNNKEL (reference sequence). CDR3: CASSQGSRVETQYF. CDR3 DNA sequence: TGTGCCAGCAGCCAAGGTTCCAGGGTAGAGACCCAGTACTTC.

The rearrangement joins TRBV19 to TRBJ1-2; 9 bases align to TRBD1. The junction had 7 bases not matched to a gene; V was cut back by 7 bases and J by 4 bases. The CDR3 runs to 14 residues. CDR1 and CDR2 (germline): LNHDA, SQIVND (reference sequence). CDR3 protein: CASTMTGGGYGYTF. The CDR3, as DNA: TGTGCCAGTACCATGACAGGGGGTGGCTATGGCTACACCTTC. The full variable domain, rest sourced from reference TRBV19 and TRBJ1-2, is DGGITQSPKYLFRKEGQNVTLSCEQNLNHDAMYWYRQDPGQGLRLIYYSQIVNDFQKGDIAEGYSVSREKKESFPLTVTSAQKNPTAFYLCASTMTGGGYGYTFGSGTRLTVV.

This chain uses TRBV6-5 with TRBJ1-2; D remains unclear. V was pared by 4 bases and J by 3 bases, with 9 bases between. The germline V gene encodes CDR1 MNHEY and CDR2 SVGAGI. This CDR3 region has 13 residues. The CDR3 is CASSFQEDYGYTF. Written as DNA, the CDR3 is TGTGCCAGCAGTTTCCAGGAAGACTATGGCTACACCTTC.